Below are 24 T cell receptor beta chains sequenced from a single sample in a study of CD8 T cells in Susac syndrome. It was with random hexamers that about 0.45 to 1 ug RNA was reverse transcribed. Using its own MiXCR run on the immunoSEQ multiplex PCR reads, TCRdb lists one record per CDR3 protein. The table includes 150,000 to 200,000 distinct CDR3 sequences, roughly 95% detected once. The material sequenced was CD8+ T cells from PBMCs. The receptor set was obtained from a human donor with multiple sclerosis.

The genes are TRBV11-1 and TRBJ2-1; possibly TRBD1 or TRBD2 for D (5 bases each). Germline V gives CDR1 SGHAT, CDR2 FQDESV (reference sequence). Between the trimmed V and J ends, which lost 2 bases and 8 bases, there was a span of 28 bases. This CDR3 spans 19 amino acids. The CDR3: CASSLPRVGPSYESYEQFF. DNA for the CDR3: TGTGCCAGCAGCTTACCAAGGGTGGGGCCTAGCTACGAATCCTATGAGCAGTTCTTC.

This clonotype was observed once. The J gene is TRBJ2-5, the V gene TRBV12-5; D unresolved. V shed 1 base and J shed 5 bases, with 14 bases lying between them. There are 15 residues in the CDR3. The V gene's germline CDR1 is LGHNT and CDR2 FRNRAP. CDR3 sequence reads: CASGLASPGAETQYF. The CDR3 DNA reads as TGTGCTAGTGGTTTGGCTTCCCCCGGCGCGGAGACCCAGTACTTC.

This sequence joins TRBV20-1 and TRBJ2-3; 7 positions agree with TRBD2. J was trimmed by 0 bases and V by 0 bases; bases with no gene match: 3. CDR3 length: 15 residues. The germline CDR1 and CDR2 sequences are DFQATT and SNEGSKA (reference sequence). CDR3 loop: CSARDWGGSTDTQYF. In nucleotides, the CDR3 is TGCAGTGCTAGAGATTGGGGAGGGAGCACAGATACGCAGTATTTT.

The chain is built from TRBV12-3 or TRBV12-4 and TRBJ2-3; the D is unclear. V was pared by 5 bases and J by 0 bases, with 18 bases between. This CDR3 comprises 17 residues. The CDR3 DNA sequence: TGTGCCAGCAGTCCCTATCCGACTCCCGTAAGCACAGATACGCAGTATTTT. Its translation is CASSPYPTPVSTDTQYF.

The gene calls are TRBV14 and TRBJ2-5; D is unclear. From germline, CDR1 is SGHDN and CDR2 FVKESK. Trimming took off 1 base at V and 2 bases at J, with 11 bases between the two ends. The length of the CDR3 is 15 residues. In DNA form, the CDR3 reads TGTGCCAGCAGCCAAGGCATCTTAGGACAAGAGACCCAGTACTTC. It specifies CASSQGILGQETQYF.

The rearrangement uses TRBV6-5 and TRBJ2-5, with TRBD2 identical over 10 bases. Unmatched junction bases numbered 1, after V lost 11 bases and J lost 4 bases. Germline V gives CDR1 MNHEY, CDR2 SVGAGI. This CDR3 contains 11 residues. The CDR3 here is CAVAGGETQYF. DNA of the CDR3: TGTGCCGTAGCGGGGGGAGAGACCCAGTACTTC.

The chain joins TRBV7-9 to TRBJ2-5; no clear D. This CDR3 has 14 residues. Trimming shortened V by 4 bases and J by 5 bases, and 14 bases separated the two germline ends. From germline, CDR1 is SEHNR and CDR2 FQNEAQ (reference sequence). CDR3 DNA sequence: TGTGCCAGCAGCTCCCCCCCCGAAGGGGAGACCCAGTACTTC. Translation gives CASSSPPEGETQYF.

The rearrangement links TRBV27 to TRBJ2-1; D is possibly TRBD2 (7 bases). The length of the CDR3 is 16 residues. Trimming pared 3 bases from V and 6 bases from J, leaving 18 bases between. The germline V gene has CDR1 MNHEY and CDR2 SMNVEV (reference sequence). CDR3 in DNA: TGTGCCAGCAGTTTCGGGGTAATGGGGGGGCCCAATGAGCAGTTCTTC. It encodes CASSFGVMGGPNEQFF.

CDR3 sequence reads: CASSQGEWGSFYEQYF. The CDR3 DNA follows: TGTGCCAGCAGCCAAGGGGAATGGGGGAGTTTCTACGAGCAGTACTTC. The chain links TRBV4-2 to TRBJ2-7, with D perhaps given as TRBD1 or TRBD2 (5 bases each). The V end lost 1 base, the J end lost 3 bases, and 16 bases lay between the germline ends. Germline V lookup: CDR1 LGHNA, CDR2 YNFKEQ. This CDR3 has 16 residues.

The rearrangement links TRBV7-3 to TRBJ2-1; TRBD2 might be the D (6 bases). The V gene lost 2 bases and the J gene lost 3 bases, with 11 bases spanning the gap. The CDR3 is 15 amino acids. Germline CDR1 is SGHTA and CDR2 is FQGTGA. The CDR3 sequence: CASSLLEGIYNEQFF. The CDR3 DNA reads TGTGCCAGCAGCTTACTGGAGGGAATCTACAATGAGCAGTTCTTC.

This rearrangement joins TRBV9 to TRBJ1-2; D remains unclear. V lost 0 bases to trimming and J lost 6 bases, with 6 bases between them. The CDR3 loop spans 12 amino acids. Germline loops: CDR1 SGDLS, CDR2 YYNGEE. CDR3 loop: CASSVGSNGYTF. The DNA for the CDR3 is TGTGCCAGCAGCGTAGGTAGTAATGGCTACACCTTC.

The chain uses TRBV7-9 and TRBJ2-1; TRBD2 agrees at 10 bases. With 5 bases clipped from V and 7 bases from J, the junction kept 8 bases outside the gene matches. CDR1 SEHNR and CDR2 FQNEAQ come from the germline V gene (reference sequence). The CDR3 length is 15 residues. The DNA for the CDR3 is TGTGCCAGCAGCCAAGCGGGGGGGCCTGTAAATGAGCAGTTCTTC. It specifies CASSQAGGPVNEQFF.

Here the CDR3 DNA reads TGTGCCACCAGCAGAGATAGGGCTCTAGGGGCCAACGTCCTGACTTTC. This codes for CATSRDRALGANVLTF. J is TRBJ2-6 and V is TRBV15; D remains ambiguous. The ends were cut back, 0 bases at V and 4 bases at J, with 10 bases in the middle. The length of the CDR3 is 16 residues. In germline, CDR1 is LNHNV, CDR2 YYDKDF (reference sequence). The full variable domain, its missing parts supplied by reference TRBV15 and TRBJ2-6, is DAMVIQNPRYQVTQFGKPVTLSCSQTLNHNVMYWYQQKSSQAPKLLFHYYDKDFNNEADTPDNFQSRRPNTSFCFLDIRSPGLGDTAMYLCATSRDRALGANVLTFGAGSRLTVL.

V usage is TRBV7-9 and J usage is TRBJ2-1; 7 nucleotides align to TRBD2. The CDR3 spans 12 residues. The junction had 4 bases not matched to a gene; V was cut back by 7 bases and J by 7 bases. Germline CDR1 SEHNR, CDR2 FQNEAQ (reference sequence). DNA for the CDR3: TGTGCCAGCACGGGCGGGAGAAATGAGCAGTTCTTC. Translated, it gives CASTGGRNEQFF.

This chain joins TRBV3-1 and TRBJ2-7; D unresolved. Deletions cut 2 bases from V and 3 bases from J, with 20 bases between. This CDR3 comprises 17 residues. Germline CDR1 LGHDT, CDR2 YNNKEL (reference sequence). The CDR3 DNA sequence: TGTGCCAGCAGCCAATTCCCTTGGCTAGTGTCAAGCTACGAGCAGTACTTC. Protein: CASSQFPWLVSSYEQYF.

The V and J genes are TRBV15 and TRBJ2-6; 8 bases align to TRBD1. V lost 2 bases to trimming and J lost 2 bases; unmatched junction nucleotides: 5. The CDR3 is 17 residues long. CDR1 is LNHNV, CDR2 YYDKDF, per germline (reference sequence). The CDR3 protein is CATSRRRDRTGANVLTF. As DNA, the CDR3 is TGTGCCACCAGCAGAAGAAGGGACAGGACTGGGGCCAACGTCCTGACTTTC.

The V call is TRBV7-9, the J call TRBJ2-1; D is possibly TRBD2 (5 bases). V dropped 2 bases and J dropped 2 bases, with 10 bases sitting between them. This CDR3 has 15 amino acids. Germline loops: CDR1 SEHNR, CDR2 FQNEAQ (reference sequence). The CDR3, as DNA: TGTGCCAGCAGCTTAAGCGGCAATACCTACAATGAGCAGTTCTTC. It yields the protein CASSLSGNTYNEQFF.

In this sample, this clonotype turned up a few times. The chain recombines TRBV7-9 with TRBJ2-1; no clear D. The CDR3 covers 11 residues. V shed 6 bases and J shed 6 bases, with 6 bases lying between them. Per germline, CDR1 SEHNR and CDR2 FQNEAQ (reference sequence). CDR3 in amino acids: CASSPSNEQFF. The CDR3 bases are TGTGCCAGCAGTCCTAGCAATGAGCAGTTCTTC.

The chain's CDR3 is CASRREWQIQETQYF. Written as DNA, the CDR3 is TGTGCCAGCAGGAGAGAGTGGCAGATCCAAGAGACCCAGTACTTC. The V and J genes are TRBV7-9 and TRBJ2-5; D uncertain. The CDR3 has 15 residues. Deletions cut 6 bases from V and 1 base from J, with 15 bases between. Germline loops: CDR1 SEHNR, CDR2 FQNEAQ (reference sequence).

The gene calls are TRBV27 and TRBJ2-5; TRBD1 might be the D (7 bases). Germline values: CDR1 MNHEY, CDR2 SMNVEV (reference sequence). V was pared by 10 bases and J by 0 bases, with 9 bases between. This CDR3 region has 12 residues. The CDR3 sequence is CATRGDQETQYF. In DNA, the CDR3 is TGTGCCACCAGGGGGGACCAAGAGACCCAGTACTTC.

The rearrangement links TRBV20-1 to TRBJ1-6; D not resolved. This CDR3 is 17 amino acids long. V was cut by 3 bases and J by 7 bases, with 22 bases left in between. Germline CDR1 reads DFQATT; CDR2 reads SNEGSKA (reference sequence). The chain's CDR3 is CSARSSEALESNSPLHF. The CDR3 bases are TGCAGTGCTAGGTCTTCGGAAGCCCTCGAATCAAATTCACCCCTCCACTTT.

The chain recombines TRBV2 with TRBJ2-1; D gene ambiguous. The ends were cut back, 8 bases at V and 5 bases at J, with 10 bases in the middle. This CDR3 region has 12 residues. Per the germline V gene, CDR1 is SNHLY and CDR2 is FYNNEI. DNA for the CDR3: TGTGCCAGCGGGCGAGTAAACAATGAGCAGTTCTTC. It encodes CASGRVNNEQFF.

This clonotype is a singleton in its sample. The chain joins TRBV5-1 to TRBJ2-3, with a possible D match to TRBD2 (6 bases). Trimming left V 5 bases short and J 10 bases short, with 17 bases between. This CDR3 has 13 residues. From germline, CDR1 is SGHRS and CDR2 YFSETQ. CDR3 sequence: CASRGDLETAQYF. CDR3 coding DNA: TGCGCCAGCAGGGGGGACTTGGAGACAGCGCAGTATTTT.

The chain couples TRBV6-1 to TRBJ1-2; 9 bases line up with TRBD1. Germline CDR1 reads MNHNS; CDR2 reads SASEGT. The CDR3 spans 18 residues. J was trimmed by 4 bases and V by 5 bases; bases with no gene match: 17. Here the CDR3 DNA reads TGTGCCAGCAGTCAACCGGGACAGGGAAATTTAAATGGCTATGGCTACACCTTC. Its protein is CASSQPGQGNLNGYGYTF.